The T cell receptor beta chain described here comes from a study of blood T cell repertoires in COVID-19. Study summary: Researchers got acute and convalescent COVID-19 samples from the United States, Italy and Spain. From T cells, B-cell-depleted T cells, or PBMCs came the material, which was cDNA or gDNA.

Clones were read by immunoSEQ multiplex PCR, and TCRdb kept only the in-frame ones, dropping some. Seen here are a few hundred thousand clones, approximately 80% observed once, and the top ten hold 4.1%. The CDR3 loop spans 12 amino acids. CDR1 and CDR2 from the germline V gene are SNHLY and FYNNEI. The V end was cut by 5 bases, the J end by 5 bases, with 10 bases between. This clone was recorded a few times. This sequence joins TRBV2 and TRBJ2-7; tentative D call: TRBD2 (5 bases). The origin of this receptor is a woman aged 45-65 years with active or convalescent COVID-19. The sequencing input was peripheral blood. The DNA of the CDR3 is TGTGCCAGCAGTATCTTAGCGAACGAGCAGTACTTC. It codes for CASSILANEQYF.